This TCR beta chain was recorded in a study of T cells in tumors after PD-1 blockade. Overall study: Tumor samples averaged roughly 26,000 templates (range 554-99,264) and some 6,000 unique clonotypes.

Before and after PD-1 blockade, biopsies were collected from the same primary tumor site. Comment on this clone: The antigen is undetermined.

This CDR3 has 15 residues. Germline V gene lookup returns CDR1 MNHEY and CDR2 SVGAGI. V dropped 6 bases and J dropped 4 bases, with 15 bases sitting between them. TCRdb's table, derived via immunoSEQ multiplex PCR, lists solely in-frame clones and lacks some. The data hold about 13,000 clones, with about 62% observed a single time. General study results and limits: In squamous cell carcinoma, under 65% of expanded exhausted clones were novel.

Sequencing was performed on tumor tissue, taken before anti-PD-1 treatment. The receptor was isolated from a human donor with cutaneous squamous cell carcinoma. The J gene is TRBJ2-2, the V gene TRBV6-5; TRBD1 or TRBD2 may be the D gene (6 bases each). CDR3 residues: CASRQGRGSTGELFF. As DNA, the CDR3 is TGTGCCAGCAGACAGGGACGGGGGAGCACCGGGGAGCTGTTTTTT.